The 20 T cell receptor beta chains presented below share a single source sample, sequenced in a study of cytomegalovirus exposure and HLA in healthy donors. PCR employed 60 Vbeta and 13 Jbeta primers. Sequenced by immunoSEQ multiplex PCR; TCRdb stores in-frame clones only, minus some. The sample yields 170,000 or so clones, less than 85% seen once. Sequences were obtained from PBMCs. The source is a boy aged 5-17 years in good health and CMV-seronegative.

On this clone: The sample holds other DNA sequences that translate to the same CDR3. The chain links TRBV25-1 to TRBJ1-1; TRBD1 aligns across 7 bases. The CDR3 has 14 amino acids. Per the germline V gene, CDR1 is MGHDK and CDR2 is SYGVNS. After removal of 5 bases from V and 1 base from J, the junction contained 4 bases not matched to a gene. The CDR3 sequence is CASSLQGTNTEAFF. Here the CDR3 DNA reads TGTGCCAGCAGTTTACAGGGGACGAACACTGAAGCTTTCTTT.

The rearrangement joins TRBV4-3 to TRBJ2-7; 8 bases map to TRBD2. The J segment lost 5 bases and the V segment lost 0 bases, leaving 9 bases of the junction unmatched. CDR3 length equals 16 residues. In germline, CDR1 is LGHNA, CDR2 YSLEER. The CDR3 DNA sequence: TGCGCCAGCAGCCAAGATAAGTCAAGCGGGAGCGACGAGCAGTACTTC. It codes for CASSQDKSSGSDEQYF.

The CDR3 here is CASSLRDRDTQPQHF. The CDR3, as DNA: TGTGCCAGCAGCTTGAGGGACAGGGACACTCAGCCCCAGCATTTT. The chain joins TRBV5-6 to TRBJ1-5; 9 nucleotides agree with TRBD1. V lost 1 base and J lost 6; bases outside the gene matches: 5. Germline CDR1 SGHDT, CDR2 YYEEEE. There are 15 residues in the CDR3. The full variable domain, its missing parts supplied by reference TRBV5-6 and TRBJ1-5, is DAGVTQSPTHLIKTRGQQVTLRCSPKSGHDTVSWYQQALGQGPQFIFQYYEEEERQRGNFPDRFSGHQFPNYSSELNVNALLLGDSALYLCASSLRDRDTQPQHFGDGTRLSIL.

J is TRBJ2-1 and V is TRBV7-2; 7 bases map to TRBD2. Looked up from germline, CDR1 is SGHTA and CDR2 is FQGNSA. There are 13 residues in the CDR3. Trimming took 8 bases from V and 10 from J; bases not matched to a gene: 11. CDR3 sequence: CASGRVGWGEQFF. The CDR3 DNA reads TGTGCCAGCGGGAGGGTAGGCTGGGGCGAGCAGTTCTTC. Full variable domain (remainder filled in from reference TRBV7-2 and TRBJ2-1): GAGVSQSPSNKVTEKGKDVELRCDPISGHTALYWYRQSLGQGLEFLIYFQGNSAPDKSGLPSDRFSAERTGGSVSTLTIQRTQQEDSAVYLCASGRVGWGEQFFGPGTRLTVL.

A few counts support this clone. The chain is built from TRBV4-3 and TRBJ2-3; TRBD2 matches at 12 bases. The V and J ends lost 1 base and 5 bases, in that order; junction bases with no gene match: 4. This CDR3 spans 16 amino acids. CDR1 and CDR2 from the germline V gene are LGHNA and YSLEER. CDR3 nucleotide sequence: TGCGCCAGCAGCCAAGCCCCGGGACTAGCGGGAGATACGCAGTATTTT. It translates to CASSQAPGLAGDTQYF.

Here the CDR3 reads CASSLVGRGTFGYTF. CDR3 bases: TGTGCCAGCAGCTTGGTGGGCAGGGGAACGTTCGGCTACACCTTC. The chain links TRBV5-7 to TRBJ1-2, with D possibly being TRBD1 (6 bases). TRBV5-7 is recorded as an ORF, its role being uncertain. The V gene lost 0 bases and the J gene lost 8 bases, with 17 bases spanning the gap. The CDR3 spans 15 residues.

The rearrangement uses TRBV4-3 and TRBJ2-3; D possibly corresponds to TRBD2 (6 bases). The CDR3 is 17 residues long. In germline, CDR1 is LGHNA, CDR2 YSLEER. V lost 1 base, J lost 2 bases, and 16 bases lay in between. Written as DNA, the CDR3 is TGCGCCAGCAGCCAAGGCGCATCACGGGACTCCACAGATACGCAGTATTTT. Translation: CASSQGASRDSTDTQYF.

The chain recombines TRBV6-6 with TRBJ2-7, with 12 bases matching TRBD2. The CDR3 has 14 residues. V gave up 6 bases and J gave up 3 bases; unmatched junction bases: 3. Looked up from germline, CDR1 is MNHNY and CDR2 is SVGAGI (reference sequence). The CDR3 nucleotides are TGTGCCAGCAGCTCGACTAGCGGGAGCTACGAGCAGTACTTC. Its translation is CASSSTSGSYEQYF.

This clone was counted once. J is TRBJ2-7 and V is TRBV15, with D possibly matching TRBD2 (6 bases). The CDR3 loop spans 14 amino acids. Germline V CDR1 and CDR2: LNHNV, YYDKDF (reference sequence). V lost 1 base and J 3 bases, leaving 10 bases between the germline ends. The CDR3 region is CATSRGGGSYEQYF. The CDR3, as DNA: TGTGCCACCAGCAGAGGTGGAGGGAGCTACGAGCAGTACTTC.

The genes are TRBV27 and TRBJ2-1; TRBD2 matches at 7 bases. The CDR3 runs 14 residues. The V and J ends lost 2 bases and 4 bases, in that order; junction bases with no gene match: 2. Germline V lookup: CDR1 MNHEY, CDR2 SMNVEV (reference sequence). The DNA for the CDR3 is TGTGCCAGCAGTTTAAAAGCGGGGTACAATGAGCAGTTCTTC. Protein product: CASSLKAGYNEQFF.

This chain uses TRBV6-1 with TRBJ2-5; no clear D. Looked up from germline, CDR1 is MNHNS and CDR2 is SASEGT. The CDR3 consists of 13 residues. V lost 4 bases and J 2 bases, leaving 8 bases between the germline ends. As DNA, the CDR3 is TGTGCCAGCAGTGCGGCGGAGCAAGAGACCCAGTACTTC. Amino acid sequence: CASSAAEQETQYF.

The chain is built from TRBV30 and TRBJ2-7; possibly TRBD2 for D (6 bases). Trimming pared 0 bases from V and 6 bases from J, leaving 9 bases between. The germline V gene has CDR1 GTSNPN and CDR2 SVGIG (reference sequence). The CDR3 has 12 residues. CDR3 loop: CAWSVGGTEQYF. In DNA form, the CDR3 reads TGTGCCTGGAGTGTAGGAGGGACCGAGCAGTACTTC.

The rearrangement uses TRBV6-1 and TRBJ1-2, with D unresolved. CDR1 is MNHNS and CDR2 is SASEGT in the germline V gene. Trimming took off 2 bases at V and 5 bases at J, with 15 bases between the two ends. This CDR3 spans 15 amino acids. The CDR3 DNA is TGTGCCAGCAGTGAACAGGTTCGGTCGATTTATGGCTACACCTTC. Translation gives CASSEQVRSIYGYTF.

The genes are TRBV5-4 and TRBJ2-7; 9 nucleotides line up with TRBD1. V shed 4 bases, J shed 1 base, and the junction held 3 bases outside the gene matches. Germline CDR1 and CDR2: SGHNT and YYREEE (reference sequence). This CDR3 contains 14 residues. The CDR3 sequence is CASSTGQGSYEQYF. The CDR3, as DNA: TGTGCCAGCAGCACGGGACAGGGATCCTACGAGCAGTACTTC.

The chain uses TRBV13 and TRBJ2-3, with D possibly being TRBD2 (6 bases). The V gene's germline CDR1 is PRHDT and CDR2 FYEKMQ (reference sequence). Trimming took 4 bases from V and 6 from J, leaving 20 bases between them. The CDR3 consists of 16 residues. CDR3 bases: TGTGCCAGCAGCTCAAGTAGCGGACCTCGGGTGGATACGCAGTATTTT. This encodes CASSSSSGPRVDTQYF. Supplemented by reference TRBV13 and TRBJ2-3, the full variable domain reads AAGVIQSPRHLIKEKRETATLKCYPIPRHDTVYWYQQGPGQDPQFLISFYEKMQSDKGSIPDRFSAQQFSDYHSELNMSSLELGDSALYFCASSSSSGPRVDTQYFGPGTRLTVL.

The chain links TRBV25-1 to TRBJ1-1, with D unclear. Germline V gene lookup returns CDR1 MGHDK and CDR2 SYGVNS. CDR3 length: 14 amino acids. The V and J ends lost 2 bases and 3 bases respectively, with 10 bases between them. CDR3 sequence: CASSELYSYTEAFF. Here the CDR3 DNA reads TGTGCCAGCAGTGAACTCTACTCTTACACTGAAGCTTTCTTT. The entire variable domain, with the rest obtained from reference TRBV25-1 and TRBJ1-1, is as follows: EADIYQTPRYLVIGTGKKITLECSQTMGHDKMYWYQQDPGMELHLIHYSYGVNSTEKGDLSSESTVSRIRTEHFPLTLESARPSHTSQYLCASSELYSYTEAFFGQGTRLTVV.

The genes are TRBV27 and TRBJ2-7; 8 positions agree with TRBD1. V lost 4 bases to trimming and J lost 4 bases; unmatched junction nucleotides: 12. There are 16 residues in the CDR3. In germline, CDR1 is MNHEY, CDR2 SMNVEV (reference sequence). DNA of the CDR3: TGTGCCAGCAGTTCACGGACCAGGGGGCTCATATACGAGCAGTACTTC. It codes for CASSSRTRGLIYEQYF.

The V call is TRBV5-5, the J call TRBJ2-7, with D possibly being TRBD1 (6 bases). CDR1 is SGHKS, CDR2 YYEKEE, per germline (reference sequence). V dropped 3 bases and J dropped 3 bases, with 10 bases sitting between them. This CDR3 is 13 amino acids long. The CDR3: CASSWGPDYEQYF. The CDR3 region has the DNA TGTGCCAGCAGCTGGGGGCCCGACTACGAGCAGTACTTC.

Concerning this clone: Additional DNA sequences in this sample encode the identical CDR3. The rearrangement links TRBV6-1 to TRBJ2-3, with 13 bases aligning to TRBD2. The germline gives CDR1 MNHNS, CDR2 SASEGT. Trimming took 4 bases from V and 4 from J; bases not matched to a gene: 2. This CDR3 is 15 amino acids long. This chain's CDR3 is CASSGLAGGPDTQYF. DNA for the CDR3: TGTGCCAGCAGTGGACTAGCGGGGGGCCCAGATACGCAGTATTTT.

The CDR3 here is CASSQSQSGWDYNEQFF. For the CDR3, the DNA is TGCGCCAGCAGCCAATCTCAAAGCGGGTGGGATTACAATGAGCAGTTCTTC. The chain uses TRBV4-3 and TRBJ2-1, with a possible D match to TRBD2 (6 bases). Germline-derived CDR1 and CDR2 are LGHNA and YSLEER. There are 17 residues in the CDR3. V dropped 2 bases and J dropped 4 bases, with 18 bases sitting between them.